This TCR beta chain was observed in a study of identifying expanded T cells in peripheral blood. Regarding the study as a whole: Clone count variance between approximately 2-week samples rose with total template count. Technical replicates showed approximately 1.2 changed clones; two weeks approximately 16; four weeks 19.

As to this clone: As yet, its antigen is unknown.

During the collection period, no donor immune events like infections were recorded. V gave up 6 bases and J gave up 3 bases; unmatched junction bases: 8. Germline V gene data show CDR1 as SGHRS and CDR2 as YFSETQ. This CDR3 is built from 14 residues. Sequenced by immunoSEQ multiplex PCR; TCRdb stores in-frame clones only, minus some. The sample has roughly 100,000 clones, approximately 88% seen once; the top ten hold around 14%. The receptor was derived from a person between 18 and 75 years old in good health. The chain couples TRBV5-1 to TRBJ1-2; the match to TRBD1 covers 7 bases. Sequenced: blood. CDR3 protein: CASKPVGGDYGYTF. The CDR3 nucleotides are TGCGCCAGCAAACCCGTAGGGGGCGACTATGGCTACACCTTC.